What follows describes a single T cell receptor beta chain. The sample originates from a study of blood T cell repertoires in COVID-19. As for the study in general: COVID-19 samples from acute and convalescent phases originated in the United States, Italy and Spain.

V trimming: 6 bases; J trimming: 8 bases; junction bases outside the gene matches: 14. Germline CDR1 and CDR2: MNHEY and SVGEGT. CDR3 size: 17 residues. In the authors' methods: Nucleated cell counts were estimated from reference gene primer amplification. Sequencing was performed with immunoSEQ multiplex PCR; in TCRdb, only in-frame clones are kept and a portion is missing. V and J calls and clone size come straight from that table; D and trimming were deduced from the DNA. The repertoire includes 20,000 to 30,000 clones, 90% of them detected once, and 10% to 12% sits in the top ten. This sequence was found in a man in his 70s with acute or convalescent COVID-19. The material sequenced was peripheral blood. The chain joins TRBV6-2 or TRBV6-3 to TRBJ2-1, with 12 bases fitting TRBD2. Written as DNA, the CDR3 is TGTGCCAGCAGCTATAGACTAGCGGGAGCGCCAGGAGATGAGCAGTTCTTC. Protein sequence: CASSYRLAGAPGDEQFF.